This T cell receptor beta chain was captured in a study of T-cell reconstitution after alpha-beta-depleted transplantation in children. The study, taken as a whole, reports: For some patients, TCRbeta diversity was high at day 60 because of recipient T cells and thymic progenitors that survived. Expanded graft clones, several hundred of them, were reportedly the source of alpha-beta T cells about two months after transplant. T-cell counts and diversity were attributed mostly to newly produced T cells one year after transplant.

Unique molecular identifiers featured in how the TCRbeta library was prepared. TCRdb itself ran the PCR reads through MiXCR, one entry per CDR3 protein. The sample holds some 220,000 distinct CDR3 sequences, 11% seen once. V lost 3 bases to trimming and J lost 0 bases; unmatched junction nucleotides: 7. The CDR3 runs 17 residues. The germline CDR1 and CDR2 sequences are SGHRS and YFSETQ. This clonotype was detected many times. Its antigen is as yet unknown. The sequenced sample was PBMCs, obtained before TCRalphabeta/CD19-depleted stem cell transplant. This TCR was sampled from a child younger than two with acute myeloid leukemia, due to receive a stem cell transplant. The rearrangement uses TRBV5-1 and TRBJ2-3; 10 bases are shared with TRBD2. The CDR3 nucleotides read TGCGCCAGCAGCTGGGGGTCTAGCGGGGGAAGCACAGATACGCAGTATTTT. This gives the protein CASSWGSSGGSTDTQYF.